The clone carrying this T cell receptor (beta chain) has more than one count but fewer than ten. The investigators amplified TCR beta CDR3 regions from RNA transcripts. First-round RT-PCR targeting the TCR CDR3 was performed with the HTBI primer set. TCRdb reprocessed the multiplex PCR reads with MiXCR, giving one entry per CDR3 protein. The sample lists 250,000 to 300,000 distinct CDR3 sequences; 13% were seen once. The germline gives CDR1 SGHTA, CDR2 FQGTGA. The CDR3 is made up of 16 amino acids. Losses at the gene ends were 1 base for V and 6 bases for J; bases not matched to a gene: 10. This entry belongs to a study of T cells in Graves' hyperthyroidism and ophthalmopathy. Recently diagnosed hyperthyroidism of less than 2 months' duration affected patients aged 18 to 65.

The receptor's source is a woman in her twenties or thirties with Graves' hyperthyroidism that later progressed to Graves' ophthalmopathy. The gene calls are TRBV7-3 and TRBJ2-7; 9 bases are a match to TRBD2. Sequencing used blood. CDR3 region: CASSLNISGRIAEQYF. The CDR3 bases are TGTGCCAGCAGCTTAAATATTAGCGGGAGAATAGCCGAGCAGTACTTC.